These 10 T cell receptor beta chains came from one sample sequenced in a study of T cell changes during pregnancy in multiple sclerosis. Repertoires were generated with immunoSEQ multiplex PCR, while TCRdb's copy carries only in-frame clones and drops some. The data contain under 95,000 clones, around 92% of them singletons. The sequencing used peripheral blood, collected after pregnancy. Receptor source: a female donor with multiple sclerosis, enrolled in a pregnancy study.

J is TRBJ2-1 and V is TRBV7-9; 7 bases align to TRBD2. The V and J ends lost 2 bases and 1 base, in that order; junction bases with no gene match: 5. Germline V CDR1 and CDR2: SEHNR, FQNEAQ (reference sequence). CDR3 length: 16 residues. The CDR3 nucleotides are TGTGCCAGCAGCTTAATGAGGGAGGGGTCCTACAATGAGCAGTTCTTC. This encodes CASSLMREGSYNEQFF.

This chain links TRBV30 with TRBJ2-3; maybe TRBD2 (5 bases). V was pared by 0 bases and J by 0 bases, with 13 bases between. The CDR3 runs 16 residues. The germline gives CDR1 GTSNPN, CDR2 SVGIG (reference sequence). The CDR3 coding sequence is TGTGCCTGGAGTGTTTTCGCGGGCACTAGCACAGATACGCAGTATTTT. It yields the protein CAWSVFAGTSTDTQYF.

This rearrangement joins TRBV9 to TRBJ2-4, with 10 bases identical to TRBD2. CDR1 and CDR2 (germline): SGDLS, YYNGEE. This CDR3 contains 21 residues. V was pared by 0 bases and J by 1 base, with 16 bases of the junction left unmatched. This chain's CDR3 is CASSVARPSGGLPQAKNIQYF. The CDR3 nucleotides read TGTGCCAGCAGCGTAGCTAGGCCTAGCGGGGGCCTCCCCCAGGCCAAAAACATTCAGTACTTC.

CDR3 sequence: CASSGSGSTDTQYF. As DNA, the CDR3 is TGCGCCAGCAGCGGTAGCGGGAGCACAGATACGCAGTATTTT. V and J are TRBV5-1 and TRBJ2-3; 7 nucleotides line up with TRBD2. Germline-derived CDR1 and CDR2 are SGHRS and YFSETQ. CDR3 size: 14 residues. V trimming: 4 bases; J trimming: 0 bases; junction bases outside the gene matches: 2.

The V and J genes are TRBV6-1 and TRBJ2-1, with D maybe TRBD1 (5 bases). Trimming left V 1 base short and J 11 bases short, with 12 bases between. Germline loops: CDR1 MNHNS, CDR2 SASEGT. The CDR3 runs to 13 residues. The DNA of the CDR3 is TGTGCCAGCAGTGAAGGGGGCTCACCCAAGCAGTTCTTC. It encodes CASSEGGSPKQFF.

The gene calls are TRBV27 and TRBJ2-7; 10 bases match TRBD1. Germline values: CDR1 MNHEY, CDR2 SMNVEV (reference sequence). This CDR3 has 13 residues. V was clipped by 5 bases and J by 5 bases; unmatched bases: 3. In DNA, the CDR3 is TGTGCCAGCAGTCTCGGACAGGGGGACGAGCAGTACTTC. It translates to CASSLGQGDEQYF.

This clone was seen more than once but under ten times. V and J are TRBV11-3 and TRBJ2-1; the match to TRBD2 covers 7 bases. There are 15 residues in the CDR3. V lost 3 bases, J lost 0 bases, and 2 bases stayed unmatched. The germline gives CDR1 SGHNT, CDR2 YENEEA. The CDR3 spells CASSFGGSSYNEQFF. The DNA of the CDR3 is TGTGCCAGCAGCTTCGGCGGGAGCTCCTACAATGAGCAGTTCTTC.

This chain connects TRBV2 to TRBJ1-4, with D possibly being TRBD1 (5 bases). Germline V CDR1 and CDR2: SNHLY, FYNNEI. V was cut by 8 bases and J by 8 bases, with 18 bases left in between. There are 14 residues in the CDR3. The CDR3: CASLTQAGGEKLFF. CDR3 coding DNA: TGTGCCAGCCTCACACAGGCTGGGGGGGAAAAACTGTTTTTT.

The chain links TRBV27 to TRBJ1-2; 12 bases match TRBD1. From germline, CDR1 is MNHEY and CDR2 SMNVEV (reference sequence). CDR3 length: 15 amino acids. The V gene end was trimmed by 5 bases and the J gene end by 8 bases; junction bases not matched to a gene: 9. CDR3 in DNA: TGTGCCAGCAGTCCGGGACAGGGGGCTGCCGGCGGCTACACCTTC. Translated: CASSPGQGAAGGYTF.

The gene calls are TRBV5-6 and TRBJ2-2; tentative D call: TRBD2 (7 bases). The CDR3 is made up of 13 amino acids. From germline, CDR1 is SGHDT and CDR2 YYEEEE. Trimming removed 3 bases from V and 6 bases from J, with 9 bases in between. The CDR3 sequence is CASSWEGAGELFF. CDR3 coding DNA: TGTGCCAGCAGCTGGGAGGGGGCCGGGGAGCTGTTTTTT.